The next 29 T cell receptor beta chains were all read from a single sample in a study of cytotoxic CD8 clonotypes in ibrutinib-treated CLL. Clones were sequenced by immunoSEQ multiplex PCR, and TCRdb holds only the in-frame ones, with some missing. Of roughly 130,000 clones in the sample, over 60% were seen once. Sequenced here: PBMCs, sampled after 12 months of ibrutinib treatment. These TCRs come from a human donor with chronic lymphocytic leukemia.

The rearrangement uses TRBV11-2 and TRBJ1-2; no definite D call. The CDR3 has 11 residues. Germline lookup yields CDR1 SGHAT and CDR2 FQNNGV. The germline V and J ends were trimmed by 1 base and 8 bases, with 5 bases remaining between them. In nucleotides, the CDR3 is TGTGCCAGCAGCTTAGGCGGCGGCTACACCTTC. It specifies CASSLGGGYTF. The full variable domain, its missing parts supplied by reference TRBV11-2 and TRBJ1-2, is EAGVAQSPRYKIIEKRQSVAFWCNPISGHATLYWYQQILGQGPKLLIQFQNNGVVDDSQLPKDRFSAERLKGVDSTLKIQPAKLEDSAVYLCASSLGGGYTFGSGTRLTVV.

V and J are TRBV7-2 and TRBJ2-5, with D unclear. CDR1 SGHTA and CDR2 FQGNSA come from the germline V gene. The CDR3 covers 13 residues. Trimming took off 4 bases at V and 5 bases at J, with 11 bases between the two ends. This CDR3 is CASSSSSIETQYF. The CDR3 coding sequence is TGTGCCAGCAGCTCTTCATCCATCGAGACCCAGTACTTC.

V and J are TRBV5-1 and TRBJ2-5; TRBD2 aligns across 7 bases. The CDR3 covers 16 residues. CDR1 and CDR2 from the germline V gene are SGHRS and YFSETQ. The J segment lost 5 bases and the V segment lost 4 bases, leaving 14 bases of the junction unmatched. The CDR3 protein is CASSLGDSGGVETQYF. As DNA, the CDR3 is TGCGCCAGCAGCCTGGGGGATTCGGGAGGTGTGGAGACCCAGTACTTC.

The rearrangement joins TRBV27 to TRBJ1-2; the D gene is possibly TRBD1 (6 bases). The germline V and J ends were trimmed by 3 bases and 8 bases, with 13 bases remaining between them. The V gene's germline CDR1 is MNHEY and CDR2 SMNVEV (reference sequence). The length of the CDR3 is 13 residues. CDR3 DNA: TGTGCCAGCAGTTTTGCGGGGGGCAACGGCTACACCTTC. This translates into CASSFAGGNGYTF.

The V gene is TRBV20-1, the J gene TRBJ2-3; D remains unclear. Per germline, CDR1 DFQATT and CDR2 SNEGSKA (reference sequence). Trimming left V 5 bases short and J 2 bases short, with 5 bases between. The CDR3 has 11 residues. In DNA, the CDR3 is TGCAGTGCTGGTTTCACAGATACGCAGTATTTT. Protein product: CSAGFTDTQYF.

The V call is TRBV7-9, the J call TRBJ2-7, with D unresolved. CDR3 length: 11 amino acids. Trimming removed 5 bases at V and 2 bases at J, with 4 bases between. Germline V CDR1 and CDR2: SEHNR, FQNEAQ (reference sequence). As DNA, the CDR3 is TGTGCCAGCAGCGCAGCCTACGAGCAGTACTTC. It is translated as CASSAAYEQYF.

The chain has TRBV19 and TRBJ1-1; possible D gene TRBD1, 5 bases. Trimming stripped 3 bases from V and 4 bases from J, with 21 bases between. The CDR3 contains 17 residues. Per the germline V gene, CDR1 is LNHDA and CDR2 is SQIVND (reference sequence). The CDR3 sequence is CASSIGGGGQGRTEAFF. CDR3 DNA sequence: TGTGCCAGTAGTATTGGGGGGGGTGGCCAGGGCCGCACTGAAGCTTTCTTT.

In nucleotides, the CDR3 is TGTGCCAGCAGCCAAGTGGGACAGGGGGCTGGCTACACCTTC. This gives the protein CASSQVGQGAGYTF. The chain employs TRBV4-2 and TRBJ1-2, with 12 bases matching TRBD1. CDR1 and CDR2 from the germline V gene are LGHNA and YNFKEQ. V dropped 1 base and J dropped 7; count of bases not matched to a gene: 1. CDR3 length: 14 amino acids.

The chain couples TRBV2 to TRBJ2-7; D unresolved. Trimming stripped 3 bases from V and 7 bases from J, with 10 bases between. Per the germline V gene, CDR1 is SNHLY and CDR2 is FYNNEI. CDR3 length equals 12 residues. DNA of the CDR3: TGTGCCAGCAGTGATACGTACCAGGAGCAGTACTTC. Translation gives CASSDTYQEQYF.

A remark on this clone: Distinct nucleotide sequences in the sample also encode this CDR3. This chain uses TRBV9 with TRBJ1-5; D gene ambiguous. V was trimmed by 0 bases and J by 1 base, leaving 5 bases between them. Germline V gene lookup returns CDR1 SGDLS and CDR2 YYNGEE. The CDR3 runs 14 residues. The CDR3 coding sequence is TGTGCCAGCAGCGTAGGAGACAGCAATCAGCCCCAGCATTTT. Encoded protein: CASSVGDSNQPQHF.

The chain uses TRBV9 and TRBJ1-3; D not certain. Germline V lookup: CDR1 SGDLS, CDR2 YYNGEE. V gave up 0 bases and J gave up 0 bases, with 7 bases separating them. There are 15 residues in the CDR3. CDR3 nucleotide sequence: TGTGCCAGCAGCGTAGGCCAAGGCTCTGGAAACACCATATATTTT. It specifies CASSVGQGSGNTIYF.

The chain couples TRBV28 to TRBJ2-7, with D possibly matching TRBD1 (6 bases). V gave up 3 bases and J gave up 3 bases, with 12 bases separating them. Per germline, CDR1 MDHEN and CDR2 SYDVKM. The CDR3 runs to 14 residues. The CDR3: CASSLGDKFYEQYF. The CDR3 coding sequence is TGTGCCAGCAGTTTGGGGGACAAATTCTACGAGCAGTACTTC.

The chain combines TRBV28 with TRBJ1-2; D is perhaps TRBD1 (6 bases). This CDR3 is 14 amino acids long. Germline V CDR1 and CDR2: MDHEN, SYDVKM. V lost 4 bases, J lost 7 bases, and 16 bases lay in between. CDR3 in DNA: TGTGCCAGCAGTTCCCCGGGACAATGGGGTGGCTACACCTTC. This translates into CASSSPGQWGGYTF.

V usage is TRBV27 and J usage is TRBJ2-1; unclear D gene. The V end lost 6 bases, the J end lost 0 bases, and 12 bases lay between the germline ends. The CDR3 runs to 15 residues. Per germline, CDR1 MNHEY and CDR2 SMNVEV (reference sequence). CDR3 DNA sequence: TGTGCCAGCAGCTCGTCACAGAGCTCCTACAATGAGCAGTTCTTC. Its translation: CASSSSQSSYNEQFF.

The rearrangement joins TRBV27 to TRBJ2-4; no clear D gene. V was cut by 6 bases and J by 2 bases, with 14 bases left in between. CDR1 is MNHEY, CDR2 SMNVEV, per germline (reference sequence). The CDR3 extends over 15 amino acids. The CDR3 bases are TGTGCCAGCAGCCCTTTAATCCCCACCAAAAACATTCAGTACTTC. This codes for CASSPLIPTKNIQYF.

V usage is TRBV28 and J usage is TRBJ2-1; no clear D gene. The germline V gene encodes CDR1 MDHEN and CDR2 SYDVKM. The ends were cut back, 8 bases at V and 8 bases at J, with 13 bases in the middle. CDR3 size: 12 residues. The CDR3 DNA follows: TGTGCCAGCGGCTCTAGTAGGTATGAGCAGTTCTTC. Translated, it gives CASGSSRYEQFF.

This clone was detected once. The genes are TRBV29-1 and TRBJ2-1; the match to TRBD2 covers 11 bases. The CDR3 loop spans 20 amino acids. The trim removed 0 bases at V and 0 bases at J, leaving 13 bases unmatched. The germline V gene has CDR1 SQVTM and CDR2 ANQGSEA. CDR3 region: CSVEDLIGTSGLSSYNEQFF. CDR3 coding DNA: TGCAGCGTTGAAGATCTTATTGGGACTAGCGGTTTAAGCTCCTACAATGAGCAGTTCTTC.

This clone was recorded once. The chain joins TRBV7-8 to TRBJ2-7; 10 bases line up with TRBD1. V shed 0 bases and J 0 bases; nucleotides not matched to a gene: 11. The CDR3 is made up of 19 amino acids. Germline lookup yields CDR1 SGHVS and CDR2 FQNEAQ. CDR3 DNA: TGTGCCAGCAGCTTAGCGGCGGGGGCTGACAGGGGGCTCTCCTACGAGCAGTACTTC. The encoded protein is CASSLAAGADRGLSYEQYF.

The chain employs TRBV5-6 and TRBJ2-3; tentatively, D is TRBD2 (6 bases). Trimming left V 6 bases short and J 1 base short, with 15 bases between. There are 15 residues in the CDR3. Germline assignment: CDR1 SGHDT and CDR2 YYEEEE. The CDR3, as DNA: TGTGCCAGCACCTTTCGGGGGACTGGCACAGATACGCAGTATTTT. Its translation is CASTFRGTGTDTQYF.

This chain uses TRBV9 with TRBJ2-1; the D is unclear. The germline V and J ends were trimmed by 4 bases and 2 bases, with 10 bases remaining between them. The CDR3 is 14 residues long. From germline, CDR1 is SGDLS and CDR2 YYNGEE. The CDR3 here is CASSPRATYNEQFF. The CDR3 DNA sequence: TGTGCCAGCAGCCCTAGAGCAACCTACAATGAGCAGTTCTTC.

The rearrangement links TRBV7-2 to TRBJ2-3, with no clear D. The CDR3 is 14 amino acids. The ends were cut back, 6 bases at V and 5 bases at J, with 15 bases in the middle. Per germline, CDR1 SGHTA and CDR2 FQGNSA. The CDR3 DNA follows: TGTGCCAGCAGGGACCTGGCTTTCGTAGATACGCAGTATTTT. It is translated as CASRDLAFVDTQYF.

The rearrangement joins TRBV15 to TRBJ2-1, with 14 bases that match TRBD2. The CDR3 covers 16 residues. Germline-derived CDR1 and CDR2 are LNHNV and YYDKDF (reference sequence). Trimming cost V 5 bases and J 2 bases; bases outside gene matches: 2. The CDR3 is CATSRLAGGAYNEQFF. CDR3 coding DNA: TGTGCCACCAGCCGACTAGCGGGAGGGGCCTACAATGAGCAGTTCTTC.

The rearrangement links TRBV19 to TRBJ2-2; D might be TRBD1 or TRBD2, each matching 6 bases. V lost 1 base, J lost 1 base, and 22 bases lay in between. This CDR3 comprises 20 residues. Germline V gene sequence: CDR1 LNHDA, CDR2 SQIVND (reference sequence). Here the CDR3 reads CASSIVTLGRRDMNTGELFF. CDR3 nucleotide sequence: TGTGCCAGTAGTATAGTTACCTTGGGGCGGAGGGACATGAACACCGGGGAGCTGTTTTTT.

The chain recombines TRBV5-6 with TRBJ2-2; 9 positions match TRBD2. V lost 4 bases, J lost 2 bases, and 6 bases stayed unmatched. The CDR3 consists of 16 residues. Per germline, CDR1 SGHDT and CDR2 YYEEEE. The CDR3 spells CASSVGLALNTGELFF. The CDR3 DNA reads TGTGCCAGCAGCGTAGGACTAGCGCTCAACACCGGGGAGCTGTTTTTT.

The chain carries TRBV4-1 and TRBJ2-2; TRBD1 aligns across 8 bases. Looked up from germline, CDR1 is MGHRA and CDR2 is YSYEKL. The CDR3 has 20 residues. V dropped 4 bases and J dropped 2; count of bases not matched to a gene: 18. CDR3 region: CASSRRTGFLPVRNTGELFF. The CDR3 DNA sequence: TGCGCCAGCAGCCGACGGACAGGGTTTCTCCCCGTTCGAAACACCGGGGAGCTGTTTTTT.

This rearrangement joins TRBV2 to TRBJ1-2; 9 bases align to TRBD1. V dropped 6 bases and J dropped 5; count of bases not matched to a gene: 7. CDR1 SNHLY and CDR2 FYNNEI come from the germline V gene. The length of the CDR3 is 14 residues. CDR3 in amino acids: CASRETGGGYGYTF. CDR3 DNA: TGTGCCAGCAGAGAGACAGGGGGAGGGTATGGCTACACCTTC.

This clone was seen a few times. The chain combines TRBV5-1 with TRBJ2-7; the match to TRBD1 covers 12 bases. V lost 5 bases, J lost 3 bases, and 6 bases stayed unmatched. Germline lookup yields CDR1 SGHRS and CDR2 YFSETQ. The CDR3 sequence is 15 residues long. CDR3: CASRPGTGGIYEQYF. The DNA for the CDR3 is TGCGCCAGCAGACCTGGGACAGGGGGCATCTACGAGCAGTACTTC.

The chain recombines TRBV5-1 with TRBJ2-7; TRBD2 matches 7 bases. Per germline, CDR1 SGHRS and CDR2 YFSETQ. This CDR3 region has 14 residues. Losses at the gene ends were 5 bases for V and 0 bases for J; bases not matched to a gene: 5. CDR3 bases: TGCGCCAGCAGGTCGCGGGAGACCTCCTACGAGCAGTACTTC. Translated: CASRSRETSYEQYF.

This rearrangement joins TRBV6-4 to TRBJ1-2; D call uncertain. Between the trimmed V and J ends, which lost 7 bases and 8 bases, there was a span of 20 bases. This CDR3 spans 14 amino acids. CDR1 and CDR2 from the germline V gene are MRHNA and SNTAGT. The CDR3 here is CASTMGAATGGYTF. DNA for the CDR3: TGTGCCAGCACTATGGGAGCAGCAACTGGCGGCTACACCTTC.